The rows below give T cell receptor beta chains drawn from one sample of a study of OX40 agonist ivuxolimab in advanced cancers. Produced via immunoSEQ multiplex PCR; TCRdb's table is partial and in-frame only. The sample includes more than 50,000 clones, 65% to 85% seen only once; the top ten take roughly 30%. The material was CD4+ or CD8+ T cells sorted from blood, obtained in a trial of the OX40 agonist ivuxolimab. These receptors all stem from an adult with an advanced solid tumor such as melanoma, head and neck, liver or kidney cancer. CDR3s include the opening cysteine and the closing phenylalanine or tryptophan. Each record gives: CDR3 DNA, CDR3 protein, V gene, J gene, clone size, D gene. The D gene is left open where the match is weak. Size is stated for part of the rows, as once, few or many counts, or as a class when the clone is expanded.

TGTGCCAGCAGGGGGGGCCCCGCTAACTATGGCTACACCTTC	CASRGGPANYGYTF	TRBV6-6	TRBJ1-2	-	-
TGTGCCAGCAGCTTAGAGGGCGAGTACAATGAGCAGTTCTTC	CASSLEGEYNEQFF	TRBV7-8	TRBJ2-1	-	-
TGTGCCAGCTCACGATCGACAGGGAACACTGAAGCTTTCTTT	CASSRSTGNTEAFF	TRBV18	TRBJ1-1	-	-
TGTGCCAGCAATCAGGGTACTAATGAAAAACTGTTTTTT	CASNQGTNEKLFF	TRBV2	TRBJ1-4	-	-
TGTGCCAGCAGTGAAGTCCCCTCCCTGTTCCAAGAGACCCAGTACTTC	CASSEVPSLFQETQYF	TRBV2	TRBJ2-5	-	-
TGTGCCAGCCTTAAGGCTAGTGGTGAAAAACTGTTTTTT	CASLKASGEKLFF	TRBV6-1	TRBJ1-4	-	-
TGTGCCATCAGTGAGTTTAGCGGAAGCTCCTACAATGAGCAGTTCTTC	CAISEFSGSSYNEQFF	TRBV10-3	TRBJ2-1	-	-
TGTGCCAGCAGTTACGGTGGGGAGAAAATAGCTTTCTTT	CASSYGGEKIAFF	TRBV6-5	TRBJ1-1	-	-
TGTGCCAGCAGCTTAGCGAGCAGGGCAGAGGAGACCCAGTACTTC	CASSLASRAEETQYF	TRBV7-9	TRBJ2-5	-	-
TGTGCCAGTACCTTGACAGGGGGCAATCAGCCCCAGCATTTT	CASTLTGGNQPQHF	TRBV19	TRBJ1-5	-	TRBD1
TGCGCCAGCGAAACCGACGATGATGGGACAGGAAGCCTTAAGGGCAATCAGCCCCAGCATTTT	CASETDDDGTGSLKGNQPQHF	TRBV10-1	TRBJ1-5	-	TRBD1
TGCGCCAGCAGCCAAGGGGTCAGGCTTGGATACTATGGCTACACCTTC	CASSQGVRLGYYGYTF	TRBV4-1	TRBJ1-2	few	-
TGTGCCAGTAGTATACTGGGGGAGGGAGACACTGAAGCTTTCTTT	CASSILGEGDTEAFF	TRBV19	TRBJ1-1	-	-
TGTGCCAGCAGTGCCGGACGGATGAACACTGAAGCTTTCTTT	CASSAGRMNTEAFF	TRBV27	TRBJ1-1	once	-
TGTGCCAGCTCTCGGTACCCGGGACAGGGGCCCAGATTTTACGAGCAGTACTTC	CASSRYPGQGPRFYEQYF	TRBV18	TRBJ2-7	-	TRBD1
TGTGCCAGCAGCCCTCGACAGGGGCAAGAGACCCAGTACTTC	CASSPRQGQETQYF	TRBV7-7	TRBJ2-5	-	TRBD1